This entry concerns a single T cell receptor (beta chain). Its antigen remains undetermined. It has no much larger one-base neighbor in the sample; base qualities were not kept. The germline V gene specifies MDHEN as CDR1 and SYDVKM as CDR2. V is reduced by 2 bases and J by 16 bases, leaving a spacing of 15 bases between them. From the cysteine up to the phenylalanine, the CDR3 has a length of 12 residues. Just CDR3 DNA is preserved here, 36 bases in frame from base 1. This record comes from a study of blood T cell repertoires in COVID-19 (dated by TCRdb to the early 2020s). Study-wide context: Collaborator samples came from the United States, Italy and Spain and covered acute and convalescent phases of COVID-19. The prospective study material was composed of cDNA or gDNA derived from T cells, B-cell-depleted T cells, or PBMCs. The dataset comprised deeply sampled blood TCRbeta repertoires from subjects exposed to, actively infected with, or recovered from COVID-19. A freely available public database, intended as a resource for researchers studying the immune response to SARS-CoV-2, is where the repertoires were released. The samples were drawn from two sources: the first 160 participants of the ongoing ImmuneRACE study, and 950 to 1,500 subjects contributed by 6 global collaborators. Nearly every sample came with metadata listing a de-identified subject ID, COVID-19 status, age in years and sex. Where HLA class I and class II types were available, the types were taken from metadata supplied by the sample provider, not from assay-based typing. Overall results and qualifications from the work: The amount of clinical and demographic metadata varied by source and participant and was provided uncurated.

The collaborating institutions used their own protocols to collect whole blood in K2EDTA tubes. Collaborator samples were shipped for TCRbeta analysis as frozen whole blood, isolated PBMCs, or DNA extracted from either sample type. The immunoSEQ Assay, a bias-controlled multiplex PCR, was used to amplify TCRbeta CDR3 regions from genomic DNA. From the authors' description of their analysis: The number of nucleated cells in each sample was estimated by amplification of reference gene primers within the assay. Sequence reads were collapsed and filtered to measure the absolute abundance of every unique TCRbeta CDR3 rearrangement. For each sample, productive Simpson clonality was calculated by taking the square root of Simpson's diversity index across productive rearrangements. This is the immuneACCESS table as TCRdb keeps it, with only in-frame sequences that have V and J called. A part of the clones is gone; compared with another copy, unresolved V genes explain less than half, and the rest is unexplained. Clonal size and the V and J genes are those of that table, whereas D and trimming came from the DNA. In all, the sample holds 250,000 or so clones, and 85% to 90% of those were seen once. The leading ten clones occupy 2.5% to 3.5% of the sample.

The chain couples TRBV28 to TRBJ1-3; TRBD1 is a weak D gene call, 5 bases matching. The sequence was obtained from a woman between 55 and 75 years old with acute or convalescent COVID-19. The sequencing sample was made of peripheral blood. The base sequence is TGTGCCAGCAGTTTAATTCCAGGGAAGGTGTATTTT. Protein translation: CASSLIPGKVYF.